This T cell receptor beta chain comes out of a study of cytomegalovirus exposure and HLA in healthy donors. Germline V gene data show CDR1 as SGHRS and CDR2 as YFSETQ. V was pared by 1 base and J by 4 bases, with 3 bases of the junction left unmatched. CDR3 length equals 15 residues. On this clone: Its specificity is not known.

Study-wide points: Earlier results showed most TCR beta V segments being productive about 90% or about 30% of the time. HLA allele associations emerged for around 15,000 TCR beta sequences in a later analysis, at 0.05 false discovery rate.

PCR primers comprised 60 Vbeta and 13 Jbeta primers. Clones were read by immunoSEQ multiplex PCR, and TCRdb kept only the in-frame ones, dropping some. Altogether 97,000 or so clones are present, roughly 80% being singletons, with the ten largest covering roughly 9.1%. J is TRBJ2-5 and V is TRBV5-1; 11 bases align to TRBD2. Sequencing was performed on PBMCs. The source of this sequence is a male donor in good health and CMV-seropositive. The CDR3 nucleotides read TGCGCCAGCAGCTTGAGCCTAGCGGGAGGAGAGACCCAGTACTTC. Translated: CASSLSLAGGETQYF.